This T cell receptor beta chain was identified during a study of shared clonotypes between healthy human individuals. Across the study: Contributing individuals were a couple of females and three males aged 18 to 49. Every donor yielded three CD4 naive, three CD4 memory, two CD8 naive and one CD8 memory plate. Study-level findings and limits: Clonotypes shared by all four sorted-subset donors had higher generation probabilities than non-shared clonotypes.

CD45RO-negative, CCR7-selected cells formed the naive CD8 fraction, which excluded terminally differentiated effector memory CD45RA+ cells. Healthy HIV-negative adults with no recent acute infections or vaccinations were recruited as donors. Germline loops: CDR1 SGDLS, CDR2 YYNGEE. Trimming shortened V by 0 bases and J by 3 bases, and 18 bases separated the two germline ends. The CDR3 extends over 17 amino acids. Method: immunoSEQ multiplex PCR; TCRdb's copy keeps in-frame clones and lacks some. The data contain about 2.1 million clones, approximately 92% of them seen just once; the ten biggest clones take up around 1.7%. On this clone itself: As yet, its antigen is unknown.

The sequenced sample consisted of naive CD8+ T cells from PBMCs. The sequence derives from a man in his late teens or twenties in good health. Some clones in this sample may be carry-over from other donors' samples. This sequence joins TRBV9 and TRBJ1-2; unclear D gene. The CDR3 region is CASSVGSHPGSHYGYTF. CDR3 bases: TGTGCCAGCAGCGTAGGCAGCCACCCTGGGTCCCACTATGGCTACACCTTC.